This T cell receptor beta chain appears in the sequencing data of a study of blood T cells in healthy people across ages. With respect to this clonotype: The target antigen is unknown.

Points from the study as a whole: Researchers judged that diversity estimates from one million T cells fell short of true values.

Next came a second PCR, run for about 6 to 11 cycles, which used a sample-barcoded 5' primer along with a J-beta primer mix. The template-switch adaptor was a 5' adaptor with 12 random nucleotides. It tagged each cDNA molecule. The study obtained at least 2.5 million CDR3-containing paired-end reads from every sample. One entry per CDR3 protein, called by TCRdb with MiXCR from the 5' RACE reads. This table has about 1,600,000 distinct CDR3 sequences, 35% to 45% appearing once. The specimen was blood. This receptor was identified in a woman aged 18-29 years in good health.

CDR3 loop: CASSWGSGRSGLFF. DNA of the CDR3: TGTGCCAGCAGCTGGGGTTCAGGACGGAGTGGGCTGTTTTTT. The chain couples TRBV28 to TRBJ2-2, with D unclear. Trimming pared 6 bases from V and 13 bases from J, leaving 21 bases between. The germline V gene has CDR1 MDHEN and CDR2 SYDVKM. This CDR3 is 14 amino acids long.